The sequence of this TCR beta chain was determined in a study of blood T cell repertoires in COVID-19. Overall study: Samples taken during acute and convalescent COVID-19 were collected in the United States, Italy and Spain. The analysed material was cDNA or gDNA that came from T cells, B-cell-depleted T cells, or PBMCs.

Original analysis: Reference gene primer amplification gave nucleated cell count estimates. Measured with immunoSEQ multiplex PCR; TCRdb has only the in-frame clones, and not every one. That table is the source of V, J and clone size, and D and trimming were worked out from the DNA. The sample holds about 220,000 clones, 65% to 85% seen once. This clone was recorded only once. The specimen was peripheral blood. The TCR sequence derives from a human donor in a cohort sampled during active COVID-19.

This chain's CDR3 is CASSPSSGSFNEQFF. The CDR3 DNA follows: TGCGCCAGCAGCCCTTCTAGCGGGAGCTTCAATGAGCAGTTCTTC. The rearrangement joins TRBV5-1 to TRBJ2-1; 10 bases fit TRBD2. This CDR3 region has 15 residues. CDR1 SGHRS and CDR2 YFSETQ come from the germline V gene. With V trimmed by 4 bases and J by 6 bases, 7 bases remained unmatched.